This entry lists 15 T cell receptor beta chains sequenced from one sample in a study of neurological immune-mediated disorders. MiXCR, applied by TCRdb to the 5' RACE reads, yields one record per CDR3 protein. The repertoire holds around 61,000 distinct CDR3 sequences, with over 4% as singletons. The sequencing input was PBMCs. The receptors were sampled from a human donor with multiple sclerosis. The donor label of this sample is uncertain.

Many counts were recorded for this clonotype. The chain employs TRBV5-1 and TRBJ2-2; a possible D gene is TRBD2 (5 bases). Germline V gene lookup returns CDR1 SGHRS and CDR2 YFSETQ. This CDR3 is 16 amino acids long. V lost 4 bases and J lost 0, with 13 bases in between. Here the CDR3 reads CASSLRGGSNTGELFF. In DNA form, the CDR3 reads TGCGCCAGCAGCCTTCGTGGAGGCTCGAACACCGGGGAGCTGTTTTTT.

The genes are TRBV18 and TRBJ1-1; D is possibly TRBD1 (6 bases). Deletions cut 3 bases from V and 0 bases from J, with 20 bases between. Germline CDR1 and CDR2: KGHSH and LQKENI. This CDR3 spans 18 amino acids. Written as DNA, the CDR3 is TGTGCCAGCTCACCGGTTGGGGGCCCAGGGCCCATGAACACTGAAGCTTTCTTT. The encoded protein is CASSPVGGPGPMNTEAFF.

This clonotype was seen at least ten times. The chain's CDR3 is CSARERGSAQYF. The CDR3 coding sequence is TGCAGTGCTAGAGAAAGGGGGTCGGCCCAGTACTTC. The chain uses TRBV20-1 and TRBJ2-5; a possible D gene is TRBD1 (6 bases). CDR1 and CDR2 (germline): DFQATT, SNEGSKA (reference sequence). The CDR3 has 12 amino acids. The V and J ends lost 0 bases and 9 bases respectively, with 11 bases between them.

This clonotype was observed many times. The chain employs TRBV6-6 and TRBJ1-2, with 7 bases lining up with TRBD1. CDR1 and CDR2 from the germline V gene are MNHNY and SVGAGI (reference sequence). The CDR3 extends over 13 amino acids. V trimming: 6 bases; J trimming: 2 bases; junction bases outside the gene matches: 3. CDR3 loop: CASSPTGNYGYTF. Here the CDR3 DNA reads TGTGCCAGCAGCCCGACAGGGAACTATGGCTACACCTTC.

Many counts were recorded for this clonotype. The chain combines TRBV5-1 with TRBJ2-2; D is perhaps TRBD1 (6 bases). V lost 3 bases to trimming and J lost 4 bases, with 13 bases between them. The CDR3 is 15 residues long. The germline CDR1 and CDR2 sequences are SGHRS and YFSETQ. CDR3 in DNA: TGCGCCAGCAGCTACGCAGGGGCCTCCACCGGGGAGCTGTTTTTT. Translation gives CASSYAGASTGELFF. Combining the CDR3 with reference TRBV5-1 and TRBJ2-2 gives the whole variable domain KAGVTQTPRYLIKTRGQQVTLSCSPISGHRSVSWYQQTPGQGLQFLFEYFSETQRNKGNFPGRFSGRQFSNSRSEMNVSTLELGDSALYLCASSYAGASTGELFFGEGSRLTVL.

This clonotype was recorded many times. DNA of the CDR3: TGTGCCAGCGGGGGCTTAACCGGGGAGCTGTTTTTT. This gives the protein CASGGLTGELFF. This chain links TRBV6-6 with TRBJ2-2; TRBD1 might be the D (6 bases). V was cut by 8 bases and J by 5 bases, with 9 bases left in between. In germline, CDR1 is MNHNY, CDR2 SVGAGI (reference sequence). CDR3 length: 12 amino acids.

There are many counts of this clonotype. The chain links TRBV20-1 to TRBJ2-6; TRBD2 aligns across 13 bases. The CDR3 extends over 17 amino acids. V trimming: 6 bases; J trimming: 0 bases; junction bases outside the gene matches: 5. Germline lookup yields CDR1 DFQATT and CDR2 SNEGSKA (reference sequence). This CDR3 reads CSAWTSGGRSGANVLTF. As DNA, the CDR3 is TGCAGTGCGTGGACTAGCGGGGGCCGCTCTGGGGCCAACGTCCTGACTTTC.

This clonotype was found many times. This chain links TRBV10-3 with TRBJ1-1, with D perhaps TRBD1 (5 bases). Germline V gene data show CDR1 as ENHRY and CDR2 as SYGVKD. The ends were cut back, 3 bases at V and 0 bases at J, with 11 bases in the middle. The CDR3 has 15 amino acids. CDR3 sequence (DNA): TGTGCCATCAGTGAAAGCGGGACGGTGAACACTGAAGCTTTCTTT. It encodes CAISESGTVNTEAFF.

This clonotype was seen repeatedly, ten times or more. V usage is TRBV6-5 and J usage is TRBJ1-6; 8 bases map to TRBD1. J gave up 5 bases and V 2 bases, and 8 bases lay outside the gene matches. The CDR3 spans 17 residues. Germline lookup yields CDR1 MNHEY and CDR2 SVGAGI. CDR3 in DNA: TGTGCCAGCAGTTACCGGCCCCTGGGACAGGATAATTCACCCCTCCACTTT. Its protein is CASSYRPLGQDNSPLHF.

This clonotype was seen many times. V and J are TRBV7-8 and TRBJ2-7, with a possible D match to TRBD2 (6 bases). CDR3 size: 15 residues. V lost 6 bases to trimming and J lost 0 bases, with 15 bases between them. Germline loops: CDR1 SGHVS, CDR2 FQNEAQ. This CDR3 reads CASRPRGRSSYEQYF. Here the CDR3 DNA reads TGTGCCAGCAGACCCCGGGGGAGGAGCTCCTACGAGCAGTACTTC.

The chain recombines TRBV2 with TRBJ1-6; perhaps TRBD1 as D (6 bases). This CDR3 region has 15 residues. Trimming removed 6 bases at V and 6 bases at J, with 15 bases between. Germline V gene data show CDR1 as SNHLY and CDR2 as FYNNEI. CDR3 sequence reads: CASSPGTQRNSPLHF. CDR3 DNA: TGTGCCAGCAGCCCCGGGACACAACGTAATTCACCCCTCCACTTT.

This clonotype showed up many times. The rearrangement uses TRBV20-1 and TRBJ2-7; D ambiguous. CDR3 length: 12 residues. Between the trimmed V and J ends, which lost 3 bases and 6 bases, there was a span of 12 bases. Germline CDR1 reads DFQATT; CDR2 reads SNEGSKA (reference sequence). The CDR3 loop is CSASGRALEQYF. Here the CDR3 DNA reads TGCAGTGCTAGCGGTCGGGCCCTCGAGCAGTACTTC.

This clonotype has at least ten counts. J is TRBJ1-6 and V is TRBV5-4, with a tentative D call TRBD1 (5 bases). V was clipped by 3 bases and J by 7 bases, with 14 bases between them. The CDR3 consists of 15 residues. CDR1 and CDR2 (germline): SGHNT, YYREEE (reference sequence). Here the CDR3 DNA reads TGTGCCAGCAGCTCCCCGGGGCTTATGAATTCACCCCTCCACTTT. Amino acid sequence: CASSSPGLMNSPLHF. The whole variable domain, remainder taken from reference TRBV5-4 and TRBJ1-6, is ETGVTQSPTHLIKTRGQQVTLRCSSQSGHNTVSWYQQALGQGPQFIFQYYREEENGRGNFPPRFSGLQFPNYSSELNVNALELDDSALYLCASSSPGLMNSPLHFGNGTRLTVT.

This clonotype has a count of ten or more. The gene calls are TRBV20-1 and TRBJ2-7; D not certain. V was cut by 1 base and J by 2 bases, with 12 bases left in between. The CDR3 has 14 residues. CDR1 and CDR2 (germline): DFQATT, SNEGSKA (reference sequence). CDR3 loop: CSARATGSPYEQYF. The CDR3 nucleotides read TGCAGTGCTAGAGCCACGGGCTCCCCCTACGAGCAGTACTTC.

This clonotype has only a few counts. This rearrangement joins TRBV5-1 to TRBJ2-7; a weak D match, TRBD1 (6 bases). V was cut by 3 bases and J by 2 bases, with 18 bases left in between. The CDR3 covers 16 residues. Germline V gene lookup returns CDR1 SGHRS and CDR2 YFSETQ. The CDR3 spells CASSSVGGQSTYEQYF. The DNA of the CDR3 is TGCGCCAGCAGCTCCGTAGGAGGACAGTCGACCTACGAGCAGTACTTC. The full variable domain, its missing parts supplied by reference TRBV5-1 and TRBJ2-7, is KAGVTQTPRYLIKTRGQQVTLSCSPISGHRSVSWYQQTPGQGLQFLFEYFSETQRNKGNFPGRFSGRQFSNSRSEMNVSTLELGDSALYLCASSSVGGQSTYEQYFGPGTRLTVT.